Sequencing of this T cell receptor (beta chain) was carried out in a study of cytomegalovirus exposure and HLA in healthy donors. Study in general: HLA-typed donors contributed around 82 million unique TCRs, which were held in an early data release.

The PCR ran on 60 Vbeta and 13 Jbeta primers. Sequenced by immunoSEQ multiplex PCR; TCRdb stores in-frame clones only, minus some. The repertoire holds about 150,000 clones, with around 83% as singletons. The TCR was taken from a young woman in good health and CMV-seronegative. What was sequenced was PBMCs.

The CDR3 is CASAISGGSYEQYF. The CDR3 region has the DNA TGTGCCAGCGCCATTTCGGGAGGCTCCTACGAGCAGTACTTC. The rearrangement uses TRBV28 and TRBJ2-7; 7 bases align to TRBD2. Trimming cost V 8 bases and J 0 bases; bases outside gene matches: 7. CDR3 length: 14 amino acids. The germline gives CDR1 MDHEN, CDR2 SYDVKM.